This T cell receptor (beta chain) was obtained from a study of PD-1 blockade in classical Hodgkin lymphoma. Findings and limits, study-wide: The authors have not defined what causes the repertoire differences, possibly disease activity or prior therapy. TCR diversity at baseline was reported to be reduced in newly diagnosed patients relative to healthy donors.

Time point defined: newly diagnosed, previously untreated cHL patient sample. Comparators were PBMCs taken from newly diagnosed, untreated classical Hodgkin lymphoma. Generated by immunoSEQ multiplex PCR, the TCRdb table keeps only in-frame clones and is missing some. The table has 15,000 to 20,000 clones, about 93% seen once. In germline, CDR1 is ENHRY, CDR2 SYGVKD. The CDR3 sequence is 17 residues long. V was pared by 3 bases and J by 0 bases, with 8 bases of the junction left unmatched. A note on this clone: Its specificity is unknown.

The chain employs TRBV10-3 and TRBJ2-1, with 7 bases identical to TRBD2. This TCR derives from a human donor with classical Hodgkin lymphoma. The specimen was peripheral blood mononuclear cells (PBMCs). In nucleotides, the CDR3 is TGTGCCATCAGTGAAGACAGCGGGGTGAGCTCCTACAATGAGCAGTTCTTC. Translation gives CAISEDSGVSSYNEQFF.